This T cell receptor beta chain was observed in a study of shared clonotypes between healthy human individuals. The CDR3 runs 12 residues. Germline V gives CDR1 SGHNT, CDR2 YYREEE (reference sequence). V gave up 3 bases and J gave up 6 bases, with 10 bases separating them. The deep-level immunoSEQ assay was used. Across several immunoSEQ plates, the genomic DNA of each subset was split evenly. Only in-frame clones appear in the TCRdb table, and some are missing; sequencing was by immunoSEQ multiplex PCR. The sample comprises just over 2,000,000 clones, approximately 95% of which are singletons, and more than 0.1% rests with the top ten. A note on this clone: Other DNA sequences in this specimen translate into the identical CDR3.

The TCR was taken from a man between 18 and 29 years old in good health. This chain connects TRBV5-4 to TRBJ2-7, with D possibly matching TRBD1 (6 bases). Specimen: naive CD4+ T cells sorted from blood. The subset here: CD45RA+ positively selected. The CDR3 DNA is TGTGCCAGCAGCTCTACAGGGCTCGAGCAGTACTTC. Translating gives CASSSTGLEQYF.